This T cell receptor beta chain originates from a study of shared clonotypes between healthy human individuals. The overall study: Donor composition was a couple of women and three men, aged 18 to 49. Study-level points and caveats: Estimated richness was generally greater in naive than memory subsets. The sharing of 4.5% to 6.5% of naive CD4 clonotypes was seen across a handful of donors.

CDR3 length: 14 residues. V lost 3 bases and J lost 7; bases outside the gene matches: 6. The V gene's germline CDR1 is MDHEN and CDR2 SYDVKM. Concerning this clone: Its antigen remains unknown.

Terminally differentiated effector memory CD45RA+ cells were left out of the naive CD8 fraction, which was CD45RO-negative and positively selected for CCR7. TCRdb's copy holds only in-frame clones and misses some; the assay was immunoSEQ multiplex PCR. The sample includes around 1.9 million clones, over 85% seen only once; the top ten take under 2%. Sequenced: naive CD8+ T cells from PBMCs. V is TRBV28 and J is TRBJ1-5; 7 bases are shared with TRBD1. The source of this sequence is a man between 18 and 29 years old in good health. Some clones in this sample may be carry-over from other donors' samples. DNA for the CDR3: TGTGCCAGCAGTTTTCGACAGGGACGGCAGCCCCAGCATTTT. It is translated as CASSFRQGRQPQHF.